Below, 6 T cell receptor beta chains from the same sample are listed, as sequenced in a study of T-cell reconstitution after alpha-beta-depleted transplantation in children. A library of TCRbeta sequences, prepared with unique molecular identifiers, was generated. In TCRdb, the PCR reads were re-called with MiXCR into one record per CDR3 protein. This repertoire shows 280,000 or so distinct CDR3 sequences, around 10% found once; its top ten account for roughly a quarter. The sample here was peripheral blood, taken 180 days after TCRalphabeta/CD19-depleted stem cell transplant. The receptors come from a male patient under 10 years old who had a stem cell transplant for chronic granulomatous disease, so the T cells may come from the graft donor.

This clonotype was counted many times. The chain carries TRBV19 and TRBJ2-2; no clear D. Between the trimmed V and J ends, which lost 3 bases and 0 bases, there was a span of 5 bases. Per the germline V gene, CDR1 is LNHDA and CDR2 is SQIVND (reference sequence). The CDR3 runs 14 residues. CDR3 DNA sequence: TGTGCCAGTAGTATTGATGCGAACACCGGGGAGCTGTTTTTT. Translated, it gives CASSIDANTGELFF.

The sample holds many counts of this clonotype. The chain recombines TRBV5-1 with TRBJ2-1; tentatively, D is TRBD2 (5 bases). The germline CDR1 and CDR2 sequences are SGHRS and YFSETQ. The CDR3 loop spans 14 amino acids. V lost 5 bases and J 1 base, leaving 10 bases between the germline ends. CDR3 coding DNA: TGCGCCAGCAGGAGGGAAGGGTCCTACAATGAGCAGTTCTTC. This codes for CASRREGSYNEQFF.

This clonotype showed up many times. This sequence joins TRBV10-3 and TRBJ2-7, with D possibly TRBD2 on 5 matching bases. The CDR3 contains 15 residues. V shed 6 bases and J shed 4 bases, with 19 bases lying between them. CDR1 is ENHRY, CDR2 SYGVKD, per germline. CDR3 in amino acids: CAIRKQLEGMYEQYF. The CDR3, as DNA: TGTGCCATCAGGAAACAACTAGAGGGAATGTACGAGCAGTACTTC.

The chain uses TRBV12-3 or TRBV12-4 and TRBJ1-1, with 10 bases that match TRBD1. V lost 5 bases and J lost 11; bases outside the gene matches: 8. The length of the CDR3 is 13 residues. The DNA of the CDR3 is TGTGCCAGCAGTAGAGAAGGGGACAGGGGTGCTTTCTTT. Protein sequence: CASSREGDRGAFF.

In this sample, this clonotype turned up many times. This chain joins TRBV11-2 and TRBJ2-7; TRBD2 might be the D (5 bases). V dropped 5 bases and J dropped 6 bases, with 14 bases sitting between them. Germline CDR1 SGHAT, CDR2 FQNNGV. This CDR3 spans 13 amino acids. In DNA, the CDR3 is TGTGCCAGCAGCCCCCTCCTGCGGGTCGAGCAGTACTTC. Its protein product is CASSPLLRVEQYF.

This clonotype was counted many times. The chain is built from TRBV4-1 and TRBJ2-1; tentatively, D is TRBD1 or TRBD2 (5 bases each). The CDR3 extends over 14 amino acids. CDR1 and CDR2 from the germline V gene are MGHRA and YSYEKL. The ends were cut back, 3 bases at V and 8 bases at J, with 14 bases in the middle. The CDR3 DNA is TGCGCCAGCAGCCATTGGGAGTTGGGACATGAGCAGTTCTTC. Protein sequence: CASSHWELGHEQFF.